Listed below are T cell receptor beta chains from one sample, sequenced in a study of regulatory T cells in long-lasting Graves disease. TCRdb reanalysed the multiplex PCR reads using MiXCR and keeps one entry per CDR3 protein. The repertoire consists of under 700,000 distinct CDR3 sequences, with around 16% occurring once and the leading ten covering 25%. The same data also went into a second study, on T cells in Graves' hyperthyroidism and ophthalmopathy.

Material: peripheral blood mononuclear cells (PBMCs), obtained at new diagnosis, from a patient treated with antithyroid drugs. Every receptor here comes from a woman aged 40 to 65 with Graves disease. Each CDR3 is given with its conserved first and last residue. The D gene is left open where the match is weak. Only some rows state a clone size, as once, few, many or a class for expanded clones.

size: many
J: TRBJ1-2
V: TRBV5-6
D: TRBD1
CDR3: CASSYTGQGSPGYTF

size: once
J: TRBJ2-5
V: TRBV7-9
D: TRBD2
CDR3: CASRLGSGGAEETQYF

size: few
J: TRBJ1-6
V: TRBV27
D: NA
CDR3: CASSLQLSSYNSPLHF

size: many
J: TRBJ2-3
V: TRBV28
D: NA
CDR3: CASSTGTGRSDTQYF

size: NA
J: TRBJ1-2
V: TRBV6-2/TRBV6-3
D: NA
CDR3: CASSYSTELNYGYTF

size: many
J: TRBJ1-1
V: TRBV28
D: TRBD1
CDR3: CASRAGGTVSTEAFF

size: many
J: TRBJ2-5
V: TRBV5-4
D: NA
CDR3: CASSLWREETQYF

size: NA
J: TRBJ1-5
V: TRBV5-1
D: NA
CDR3: CASSLGPFSTEVLLLSNQPQHF

size: NA
J: TRBJ1-5
V: TRBV12-3/TRBV12-4
D: TRBD1
CDR3: CASSQGQGELNQPQHF

size: once
J: TRBJ2-7
V: TRBV6-2/TRBV6-3
D: TRBD1
CDR3: CASSYSSPGGEGEQYF

size: few
J: TRBJ2-7
V: TRBV2
D: NA
CDR3: CASRFSGPSYEQYF

size: many
J: TRBJ2-5
V: TRBV6-1
D: TRBD2
CDR3: CASSAMTGGQETQYF

size: NA
J: TRBJ1-1
V: TRBV30
D: TRBD1
CDR3: CAWSETGDEAFF

size: few
J: TRBJ2-7
V: TRBV12-5
D: NA
CDR3: CASGLTPYEQYF

size: many
J: TRBJ1-3
V: TRBV18
D: NA
CDR3: CASSPGTSGNTIYF

size: NA
J: TRBJ2-3
V: TRBV5-1
D: TRBD2
CDR3: CASSLSGLAGITDTQYF